The rows below give T cell receptor beta chains drawn from one sample of a study of regulatory T cells in long-lasting Graves disease. A single record per CDR3 protein comes from TCRdb applying MiXCR to the multiplex PCR reads. The sample has approximately 300,000 distinct CDR3 sequences, over 15% seen once. The material was peripheral blood mononuclear cells (PBMCs), obtained at new diagnosis, from a patient treated with antithyroid drugs. The receptors stem from a female donor with Graves disease. The CDR3 runs from the conserved cysteine through the conserved F or W. A D gene is named only where the DNA matches it firmly. The listing skips clone size in some rows; elsewhere it reads once, few, many or a size class.

>-|TRBJ2-3|TRBD1|TRBV20-1
TGCAGTGCTCCCGACAGGGGGGTAGATACGCAGTATTTT
CSAPDRGVDTQYF
>-|TRBJ2-5|-|TRBV20-1
TGCAGTGCTATAGAAGGTAGACGGGTCCAAGAGACCCAGTACTTC
CSAIEGRRVQETQYF
>-|TRBJ2-7|TRBD2|TRBV5-1
TGCGCCAGCAGACGTCTACCCTCGGACCTGGGGGGGGTCTACGAGCAGTACTTC
CASRRLPSDLGGVYEQYF
>-|TRBJ2-1|-|TRBV6-1
TGTGCCAGCAGTATGGGACGAACCTTCTCCTACAATGAGCAGTTCTTC
CASSMGRTFSYNEQFF
>few|TRBJ1-4|TRBD1|TRBV5-1
TGCGCCAGCAGCTTGACTCCGGGACAGCGGGTGGAAAAACTGTTTTTT
CASSLTPGQRVEKLFF
>-|TRBJ2-3|TRBD2|TRBV12-3/TRBV12-4
TGTGCCAGCAGTCCCGGGACTAGCGGAGCTTTCTGG
CASSPGTSGAFW
>many|TRBJ2-1|TRBD2|TRBV20-1
TGCAGTGCTAGACCAAGCGGGAGGCCCACCTACAATGAGCAGTTCTTC
CSARPSGRPTYNEQFF
>-|TRBJ2-3|-|TRBV20-1
TGCAGTGCTTTCCAGGGCACAGATACGCAGTATTTT
CSAFQGTDTQYF
>-|TRBJ2-5|-|TRBV20-1
TGCAGTGCCATTTCGCTAGTGTTTGAGACCCAGTACTTC
CSAISLVFETQYF
>many|TRBJ2-1|-|TRBV19
TGTGCCAGTAGTATAGGCCTATACAATGAGCAGTTCTTC
CASSIGLYNEQFF
>many|TRBJ2-1|-|TRBV20-1
TGCAGTGCTAGAGATGAGGGGGGAGATAATGAGCAGTTCTTC
CSARDEGGDNEQFF
>many|TRBJ2-7|TRBD1|TRBV28
TGTGCCAGCAGTTTCAGGGGGAGCTACGAGCAGTACTTC
CASSFRGSYEQYF